The 14 T cell receptor beta chains presented below share a single source sample, sequenced in a study of neurological immune-mediated disorders. TCRdb processed the 5' RACE reads anew with MiXCR; each CDR3 protein has one entry. The sample carries tens of thousands of distinct CDR3 sequences, about a tenth recorded once. Material: PBMCs. These receptors were collected from a woman aged 40 to 55 with HTLV-1-associated myelopathy (HAM/TSP).

The table lists this clonotype with many counts. The rearrangement links TRBV5-1 to TRBJ2-7; possibly TRBD1 for D (6 bases). The CDR3 spans 15 residues. Trimming stripped 5 bases from V and 5 bases from J, with 20 bases between. Germline assignment: CDR1 SGHRS and CDR2 YFSETQ. The CDR3 bases are TGCGCCAGCAGTCGGGACACCACGAAGGGGGACGAGCAGTACTTC. As protein: CASSRDTTKGDEQYF.

This clonotype has at least ten counts. V usage is TRBV29-1 and J usage is TRBJ1-5; D gene uncertain. Germline V gene data show CDR1 as SQVTM and CDR2 as ANQGSEA. V was trimmed by 1 base and J by 1 base, leaving 8 bases between them. The CDR3 has 14 residues. CDR3 loop: CSVEGGDSNQPQHF. DNA for the CDR3: TGCAGCGTTGAAGGGGGTGACAGCAATCAGCCCCAGCATTTT.

This clonotype has only a few counts. The CDR3 DNA follows: TGCGCCAGCAGCTTGAGGACTAGCGGGGCTGGCACAGATACGCAGTATTTT. Translating it yields CASSLRTSGAGTDTQYF. The rearrangement uses TRBV5-1 and TRBJ2-3; 12 nucleotides agree with TRBD2. Germline loops: CDR1 SGHRS, CDR2 YFSETQ. J gave up 1 base and V 1 base, and 4 bases lay outside the gene matches. CDR3 length equals 17 residues.

This clonotype showed up many times. The V and J genes are TRBV20-1 and TRBJ2-1; D perhaps matches TRBD2 (6 bases). CDR1 is DFQATT, CDR2 SNEGSKA, per germline (reference sequence). The CDR3 covers 15 residues. The germline V and J ends were trimmed by 3 bases and 0 bases, with 12 bases remaining between them. CDR3: CSASRRDFSYNEQFF. The CDR3 DNA reads TGCAGTGCTAGTCGGCGGGACTTCTCCTACAATGAGCAGTTCTTC.

This clonotype came up many times. The chain couples TRBV18 to TRBJ2-1, with D unclear. Germline CDR1 is KGHSH and CDR2 is LQKENI. The V end lost 0 bases, the J end lost 0 bases, and 9 bases lay between the germline ends. The CDR3 is made up of 16 amino acids. The CDR3 reads CASSPPRLSSYNEQFF. As DNA, the CDR3 is TGTGCCAGCTCACCACCGAGGCTGAGCTCCTACAATGAGCAGTTCTTC.

This clonotype was seen ten or more times. In DNA form, the CDR3 reads TGTGCCAGCAGCCAAGCATTTCGGGTAGGGGCTGAAGCTTTCTTT. Encoded protein: CASSQAFRVGAEAFF. The rearrangement links TRBV3-1 to TRBJ1-1; possibly TRBD1 for D (5 bases). V lost 1 base to trimming and J lost 6 bases, with 15 bases between them. The CDR3 is 15 amino acids. Germline V gives CDR1 LGHDT, CDR2 YNNKEL (reference sequence).

This clonotype was counted at least ten times. V is TRBV11-3 and J is TRBJ2-1; 10 nucleotides align to TRBD2. CDR1 is SGHNT, CDR2 YENEEA, per germline. V dropped 2 bases and J dropped 2; count of bases not matched to a gene: 0. There are 15 residues in the CDR3. Here the CDR3 reads CASSLSGGAYNEQFF. The CDR3 DNA is TGTGCCAGCAGCTTAAGCGGGGGGGCCTACAATGAGCAGTTCTTC. Full variable domain (outside the CDR3, taken from reference TRBV11-3 and TRBJ2-1): EAGVVQSPRYKIIEKKQPVAFWCNPISGHNTLYWYLQNLGQGPELLIRYENEEAVDDSQLPKDRFSAERLKGVDSTLKIQPAELGDSAVYLCASSLSGGAYNEQFFGPGTRLTVL.

This clonotype came up many times. The chain links TRBV29-1 to TRBJ2-3; D might be TRBD1 (7 bases). This CDR3 has 15 amino acids. The germline CDR1 and CDR2 sequences are SQVTM and ANQGSEA. V lost 7 bases to trimming and J lost 5 bases, with 22 bases between them. The CDR3 is CSARGGRQGGDTQYF. CDR3 coding DNA: TGCAGCGCGCGAGGGGGAAGACAGGGAGGAGATACGCAGTATTTT.

This clonotype came up many times. The V gene is TRBV12-3 or TRBV12-4, the J gene TRBJ2-1; a possible D gene is TRBD1 (5 bases). The CDR3 spans 14 residues. The V and J ends lost 10 bases and 5 bases respectively, with 18 bases between them. CDR3 protein: CATLWGRGDNEQFF. CDR3 DNA sequence: TGTGCCACCTTATGGGGTAGGGGTGACAATGAGCAGTTCTTC.

There are many counts of this clonotype. The gene calls are TRBV7-6 and TRBJ2-1; no definite D call. There are 13 residues in the CDR3. The germline V gene encodes CDR1 SGHVS and CDR2 FNYEAQ. V was pared by 1 base and J by 3 bases, with 4 bases between. As DNA, the CDR3 is TGTGCCAGCAGCTTAGGGAGCTACAATGAGCAGTTCTTC. Its protein is CASSLGSYNEQFF.

This clonotype was observed many times. The chain joins TRBV6-5 to TRBJ1-2; no reliable D call. V was shortened by 0 bases and J by 5 bases, with 10 bases between the two germline ends. Per the germline V gene, CDR1 is MNHEY and CDR2 is SVGAGI. The CDR3 has 14 amino acids. The CDR3, as DNA: TGTGCCAGCAGTTACTCGATCCCCACATATGGCTACACCTTC. Translating gives CASSYSIPTYGYTF.

This clonotype was detected many times. The chain uses TRBV10-3 and TRBJ1-5; tentatively, D is TRBD1 (6 bases). The germline V gene has CDR1 ENHRY and CDR2 SYGVKD. Trimming shortened V by 7 bases and J by 4 bases, and 11 bases separated the two germline ends. The CDR3 runs to 13 residues. The CDR3 bases are TGTGCCATCAAGGGGGACGGTAATCAGCCCCAGCATTTT. This codes for CAIKGDGNQPQHF.

The sample holds many counts of this clonotype. The chain joins TRBV7-2 to TRBJ2-3; no reliable D call. The germline V and J ends were trimmed by 4 bases and 6 bases, with 20 bases remaining between them. The germline gives CDR1 SGHTA, CDR2 FQGNSA. This CDR3 comprises 16 residues. The chain's CDR3 is CASSSKGVTWLDTQYF. The CDR3 DNA reads TGTGCCAGCAGCTCCAAAGGCGTAACATGGTTGGATACGCAGTATTTT.

This clonotype was seen repeatedly, ten times or more. The rearrangement uses TRBV29-1 and TRBJ1-1; D is unclear. The CDR3 is 14 amino acids. The germline gives CDR1 SQVTM, CDR2 ANQGSEA. V lost 4 bases to trimming and J lost 1 base, with 13 bases between them. CDR3 region: CSVGSWGSNTEAFF. The CDR3 coding sequence is TGCAGCGTTGGAAGTTGGGGATCGAACACTGAAGCTTTCTTT. Together with reference TRBV29-1 and TRBJ1-1, the CDR3 gives the full variable domain: SAVISQKPSRDICQRGTSLTIQCQVDSQVTMMFWYRQQPGQSLTLIATANQGSEATYESGFVIDKFPISRPNLTFSTLTVSNMSPEDSSIYLCSVGSWGSNTEAFFGQGTRLTVV.